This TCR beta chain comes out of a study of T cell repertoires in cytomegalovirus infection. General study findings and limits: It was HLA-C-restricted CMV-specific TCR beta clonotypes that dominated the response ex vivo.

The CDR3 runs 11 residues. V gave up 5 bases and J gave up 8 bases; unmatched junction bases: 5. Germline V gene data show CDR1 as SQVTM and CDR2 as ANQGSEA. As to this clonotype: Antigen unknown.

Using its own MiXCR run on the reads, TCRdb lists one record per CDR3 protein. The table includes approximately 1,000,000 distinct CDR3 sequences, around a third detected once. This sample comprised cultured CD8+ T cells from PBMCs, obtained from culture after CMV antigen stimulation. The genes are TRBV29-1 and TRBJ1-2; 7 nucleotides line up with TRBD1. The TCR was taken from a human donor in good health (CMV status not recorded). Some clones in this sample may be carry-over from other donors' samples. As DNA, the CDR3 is TGCAGCGTTCCGACAGGGTTCGGCTACACCTTC. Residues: CSVPTGFGYTF.